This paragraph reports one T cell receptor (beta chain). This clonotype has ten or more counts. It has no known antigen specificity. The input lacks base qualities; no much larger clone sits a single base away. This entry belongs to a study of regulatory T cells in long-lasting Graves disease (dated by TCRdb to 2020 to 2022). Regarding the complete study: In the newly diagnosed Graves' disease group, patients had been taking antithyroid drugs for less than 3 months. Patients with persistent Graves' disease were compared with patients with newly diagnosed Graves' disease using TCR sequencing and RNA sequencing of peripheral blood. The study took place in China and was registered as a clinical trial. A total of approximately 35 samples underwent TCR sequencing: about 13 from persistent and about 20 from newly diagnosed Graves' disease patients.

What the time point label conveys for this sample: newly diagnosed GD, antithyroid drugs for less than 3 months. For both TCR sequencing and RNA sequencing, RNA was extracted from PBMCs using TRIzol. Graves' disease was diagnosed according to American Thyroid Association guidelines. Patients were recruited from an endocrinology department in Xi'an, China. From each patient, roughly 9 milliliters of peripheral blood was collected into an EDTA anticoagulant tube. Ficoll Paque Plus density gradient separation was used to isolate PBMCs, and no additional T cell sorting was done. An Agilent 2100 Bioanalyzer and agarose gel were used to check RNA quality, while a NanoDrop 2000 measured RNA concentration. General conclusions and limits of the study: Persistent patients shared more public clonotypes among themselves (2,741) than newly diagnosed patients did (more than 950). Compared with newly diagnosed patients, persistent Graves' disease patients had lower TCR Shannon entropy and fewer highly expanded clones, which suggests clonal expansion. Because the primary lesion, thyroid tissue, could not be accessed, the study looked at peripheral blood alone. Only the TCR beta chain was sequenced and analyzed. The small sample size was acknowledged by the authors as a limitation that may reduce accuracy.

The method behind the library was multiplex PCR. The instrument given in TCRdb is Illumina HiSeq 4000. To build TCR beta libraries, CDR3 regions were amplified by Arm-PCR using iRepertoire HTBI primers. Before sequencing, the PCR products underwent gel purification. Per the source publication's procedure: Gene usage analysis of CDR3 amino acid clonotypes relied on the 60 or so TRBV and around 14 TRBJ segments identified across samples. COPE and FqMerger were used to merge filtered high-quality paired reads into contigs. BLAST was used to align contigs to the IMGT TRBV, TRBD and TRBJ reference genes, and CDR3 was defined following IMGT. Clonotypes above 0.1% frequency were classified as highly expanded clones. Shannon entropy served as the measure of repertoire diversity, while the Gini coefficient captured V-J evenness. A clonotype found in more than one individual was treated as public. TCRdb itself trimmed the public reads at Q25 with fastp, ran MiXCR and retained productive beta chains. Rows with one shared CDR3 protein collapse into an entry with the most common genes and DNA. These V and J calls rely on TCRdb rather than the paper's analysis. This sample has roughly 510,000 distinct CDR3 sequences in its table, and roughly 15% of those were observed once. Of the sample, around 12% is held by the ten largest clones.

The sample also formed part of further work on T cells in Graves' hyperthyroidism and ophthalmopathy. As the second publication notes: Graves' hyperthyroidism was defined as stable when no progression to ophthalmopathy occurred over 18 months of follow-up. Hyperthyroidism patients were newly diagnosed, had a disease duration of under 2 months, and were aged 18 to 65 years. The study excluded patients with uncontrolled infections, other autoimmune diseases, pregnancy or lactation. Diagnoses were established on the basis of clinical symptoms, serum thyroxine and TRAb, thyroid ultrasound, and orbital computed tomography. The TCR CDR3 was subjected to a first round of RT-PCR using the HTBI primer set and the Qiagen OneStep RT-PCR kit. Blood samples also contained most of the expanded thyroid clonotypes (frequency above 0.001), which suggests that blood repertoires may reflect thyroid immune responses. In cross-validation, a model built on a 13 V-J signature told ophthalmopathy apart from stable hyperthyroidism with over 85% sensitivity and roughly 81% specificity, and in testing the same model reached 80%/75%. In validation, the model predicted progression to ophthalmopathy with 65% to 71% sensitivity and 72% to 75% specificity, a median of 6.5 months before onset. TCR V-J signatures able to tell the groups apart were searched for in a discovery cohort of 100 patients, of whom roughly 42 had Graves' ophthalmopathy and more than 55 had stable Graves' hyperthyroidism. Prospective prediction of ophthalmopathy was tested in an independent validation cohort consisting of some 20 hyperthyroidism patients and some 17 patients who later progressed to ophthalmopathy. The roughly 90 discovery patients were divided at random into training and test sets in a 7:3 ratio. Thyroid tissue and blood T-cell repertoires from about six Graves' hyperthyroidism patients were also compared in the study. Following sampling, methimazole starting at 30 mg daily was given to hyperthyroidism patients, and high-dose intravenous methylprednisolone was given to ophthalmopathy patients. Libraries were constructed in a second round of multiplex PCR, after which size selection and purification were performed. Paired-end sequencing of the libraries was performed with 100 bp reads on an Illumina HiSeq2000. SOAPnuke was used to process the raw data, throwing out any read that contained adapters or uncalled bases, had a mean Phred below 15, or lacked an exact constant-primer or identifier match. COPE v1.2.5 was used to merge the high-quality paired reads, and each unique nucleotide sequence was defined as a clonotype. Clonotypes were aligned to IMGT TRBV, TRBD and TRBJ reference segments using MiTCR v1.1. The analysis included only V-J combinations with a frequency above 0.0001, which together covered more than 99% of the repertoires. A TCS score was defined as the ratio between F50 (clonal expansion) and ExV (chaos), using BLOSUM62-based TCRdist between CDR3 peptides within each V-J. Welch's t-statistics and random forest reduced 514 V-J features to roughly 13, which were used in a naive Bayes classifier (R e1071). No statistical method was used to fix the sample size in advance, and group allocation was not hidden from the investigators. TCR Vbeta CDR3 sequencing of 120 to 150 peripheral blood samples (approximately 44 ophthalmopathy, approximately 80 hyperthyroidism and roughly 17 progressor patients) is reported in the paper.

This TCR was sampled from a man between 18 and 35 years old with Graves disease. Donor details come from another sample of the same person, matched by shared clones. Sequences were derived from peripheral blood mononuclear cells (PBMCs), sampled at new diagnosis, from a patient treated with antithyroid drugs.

The DNA sequence is as follows: TGTGCCAGCAGTCGAAACACTGAAGCTTTCTTT. It translates as CASSRNTEAFF. This chain joins TRBV7-9 to TRBJ1-1; the D gene identity is not certain. Including the terminal cysteine and phenylalanine, the CDR3 comprises 11 residues. Just CDR3 DNA is preserved here, 33 bases in frame from base 1. V is reduced by 6 bases and J by 2 bases, leaving a spacing of 4 bases between them. CDR1 is given as SEHNR and CDR2 as FQNEAQ, both from the germline V gene (reference sequence).